This paragraph reports one TCR beta chain. What it binds is not known. Making use of molecular barcodes, quantitative 5'-RACE generated TCR beta libraries. TCRdb recomputed calls from the 5' RACE reads with MiXCR, one row per CDR3 protein. The sample lists hundreds of thousands of distinct CDR3 sequences; roughly 26% were seen once. This sample was included in a study of CD8 T cells in ankylosing spondylitis. Broader study findings: Earlier literature documents some of the motif variants in reactive arthritis synovial fluid and blood. Disease-linked clones reportedly showed significant enrichment in matched ankylosing spondylitis synovial fluid. For ankylosing spondylitis blood, a TCR beta motif of about eight highly homologous variants appeared characteristic.

Sequenced material: blood, either unsorted or a sorted T cell fraction (not recorded which). The clonotype was recovered from a male donor with ankylosing spondylitis.

Here the CDR3 reads CASKGTVNQPQHF. Written as DNA, the CDR3 is TGTGCCAGCAAAGGGACAGTAAATCAGCCCCAGCATTTT. This chain uses TRBV12-3 or TRBV12-4 with TRBJ1-5; 7 bases align to TRBD1. Trimming took 7 bases from V and 4 from J; bases not matched to a gene: 4. The CDR3 consists of 13 residues.